This entry lists 24 T cell receptor beta chains sequenced from one sample in a study of patients and donors after allogeneic stem cell transplantation. In TCRdb, the RT-PCR reads were re-called with MiXCR into one record per CDR3 protein. The sample has approximately 200,000 distinct CDR3 sequences, about 14% seen once. The sequenced sample was blood, either unsorted or a sorted T cell fraction (not recorded which). The source is a human donor who was either an allogeneic HSCT recipient or a stem cell or donor lymphocyte infusion donor (not recorded which). It is not recorded whose cells these are; they may come from a transplant donor.

This clonotype appeared a few times. The chain has TRBV5-1 and TRBJ2-5, with TRBD2 matching 9 bases. J was trimmed by 4 bases and V by 6 bases; bases with no gene match: 7. Germline CDR1 is SGHRS and CDR2 is YFSETQ. This CDR3 is built from 14 residues. The CDR3 loop reads CASTLAGWGETQYF. As DNA, the CDR3 is TGCGCCAGCACCCTAGCGGGGTGGGGAGAGACCCAGTACTTC.

This clonotype was seen a handful of times. In DNA, the CDR3 is TGTGCCAGCAGCCTAAACCGGGGCAGGGGGGCTCAGCCCCAGCATTTT. This gives the protein CASSLNRGRGAQPQHF. The chain is built from TRBV3-1 and TRBJ1-5; TRBD1 matches at 7 bases. Germline CDR1 and CDR2: LGHDT and YNNKEL (reference sequence). The CDR3 has 16 amino acids. The V segment lost 4 bases and the J segment 6 bases; nucleotides outside the gene matches: 12.

The CDR3 is CASSLQGSNYGYTF. CDR3 DNA sequence: TGTGCCAGCAGCTTACAGGGTAGTAACTATGGCTACACCTTC. The rearrangement joins TRBV5-4 to TRBJ1-2; D might be TRBD1 (6 bases). Trimming pared 2 bases from V and 1 base from J, leaving 9 bases between. CDR3 length: 14 amino acids. Germline V gene data show CDR1 as SGHNT and CDR2 as YYREEE (reference sequence).

In its sample, this clonotype was seen a few times. This chain uses TRBV2 with TRBJ1-2; D is unresolved. V was pared by 8 bases and J by 2 bases, with 12 bases between. The CDR3 runs 13 residues. The V gene's germline CDR1 is SNHLY and CDR2 FYNNEI. The CDR3 sequence: CASERTENYGYTF. The DNA of the CDR3 is TGTGCCAGCGAAAGGACCGAGAACTATGGCTACACCTTC.

This clonotype occurred many times. The chain recombines TRBV24-1 with TRBJ2-6; D unresolved. The CDR3 has 14 residues. V was pared by 6 bases and J by 0 bases, with 5 bases between. Germline-derived CDR1 and CDR2 are KGHDR and SFDVKD. The CDR3 loop is CATSSPSGANVLTF. CDR3 nucleotides: TGTGCCACCAGTTCCCCCTCTGGGGCCAACGTCCTGACTTTC.

V gene TRBV6-1 combines with J gene TRBJ2-1; 9 nucleotides line up with TRBD2. This CDR3 contains 11 residues. V lost 7 bases to trimming and J lost 12 bases; unmatched junction nucleotides: 4. Germline CDR1 reads MNHNS; CDR2 reads SASEGT. CDR3 in DNA: TGTGCCAGCATGGGTAGCGGGGGGCAGTTCTTC. This translates into CASMGSGGQFF.

This clonotype came up many times. CDR3 in amino acids: CSARGRQGALEAFF. Here the CDR3 DNA reads TGCAGTGCTAGAGGCCGACAGGGGGCCCTTGAAGCTTTCTTT. The genes are TRBV20-1 and TRBJ1-1; 10 bases fit TRBD1. Germline-derived CDR1 and CDR2 are DFQATT and SNEGSKA (reference sequence). J lost 7 bases, V lost 1 base, and 6 bases had no gene match. This CDR3 is built from 14 residues.

The chain links TRBV6-1 to TRBJ1-1, with TRBD1 identical over 9 bases. V shed 7 bases, J shed 6 bases, and the junction held 12 bases outside the gene matches. The CDR3 is 15 residues long. Germline V gene lookup returns CDR1 MNHNS and CDR2 SASEGT. In nucleotides, the CDR3 is TGTGCCAGCACCTCCCGGGACAGGGTTGTGCCTGAAGCTTTCTTT. Translated, it gives CASTSRDRVVPEAFF.

The rearrangement joins TRBV5-8 to TRBJ2-7; the match to TRBD2 covers 8 bases. The CDR3 sequence is 15 residues long. V was clipped by 0 bases and J by 0 bases; unmatched bases: 2. Germline V lookup: CDR1 SGHTS, CDR2 YDEGEE. Here the CDR3 reads CASSLGGRNSYEQYF. CDR3 coding DNA: TGTGCCAGCAGCTTGGGCGGGAGGAACTCCTACGAGCAGTACTTC.

This chain connects TRBV20-1 to TRBJ2-1; D is possibly TRBD2 (5 bases). Germline loops: CDR1 DFQATT, CDR2 SNEGSKA (reference sequence). The CDR3 has 15 residues. Trimming removed 4 bases at V and 5 bases at J, with 18 bases between. The CDR3 reads CSATTGLPTNNEQFF. CDR3 DNA sequence: TGCAGTGCTACGACCGGACTCCCGACTAACAATGAGCAGTTCTTC.

This chain joins TRBV27 and TRBJ1-1, with 8 bases matching TRBD1. The ends lost 3 bases at V and 11 bases at J; junction bases unmatched: 11. Germline V CDR1 and CDR2: MNHEY, SMNVEV (reference sequence). This CDR3 is built from 14 residues. The CDR3 DNA is TGTGCCAGCAGTTTGTCCAGGGGGCAGACGGGTGCTTTCTTT. This sequence encodes CASSLSRGQTGAFF.

This clonotype has just a few counts. V gene TRBV5-1 combines with J gene TRBJ2-3; no clear D gene. The V end lost 5 bases, the J end lost 5 bases, and 9 bases lay between the germline ends. Germline CDR1 is SGHRS and CDR2 is YFSETQ. This CDR3 has 12 residues. The CDR3 protein is CASREPGDTQYF. CDR3 nucleotide sequence: TGCGCCAGCAGAGAACCGGGAGATACGCAGTATTTT.

The sample holds a few counts of this clonotype. The V call is TRBV6-2 or TRBV6-3, the J call TRBJ1-3; no clear D. The germline gives CDR1 MNHEY, CDR2 SVGEGT. Trimming took 2 bases from V and 0 from J, leaving 11 bases between them. CDR3 length: 16 residues. CDR3 coding DNA: TGTGCCAGCAGTTACCCGACGGTGACCTCTGGAAACACCATATATTTT. It translates to CASSYPTVTSGNTIYF.

Ten or more counts support this clonotype. This chain links TRBV9 with TRBJ2-3; 7 bases fit TRBD2. V lost 6 bases, J lost 2 bases, and 6 bases stayed unmatched. Germline V gene data show CDR1 as SGDLS and CDR2 as YYNGEE. This CDR3 contains 14 residues. The CDR3 DNA follows: TGTGCCAGCACCGTCGGGGGGAACACAGATACGCAGTATTTT. This translates into CASTVGGNTDTQYF.

This clonotype was counted a few times. J is TRBJ1-6 and V is TRBV30; D is unclear. Trimming removed 0 bases at V and 8 bases at J, with 8 bases between. This CDR3 has 13 amino acids. CDR1 and CDR2 (germline): GTSNPN, SVGIG (reference sequence). The CDR3 here is CAWSVQLDSPLHF. The CDR3 region has the DNA TGTGCCTGGAGTGTTCAGTTAGATTCACCCCTCCACTTT.

The CDR3 spells CASSLETGRFNEQYF. CDR3 DNA sequence: TGTGCCAGCAGCTTGGAGACGGGGCGTTTCAACGAGCAGTACTTC. This sequence joins TRBV5-6 and TRBJ2-7; tentatively, D is TRBD1 or TRBD2 (5 bases each). Germline V gene sequence: CDR1 SGHDT, CDR2 YYEEEE. The CDR3 sequence is 15 residues long. Deletions cut 0 bases from V and 5 bases from J, with 15 bases between. The full variable domain, with the rest looked up from reference TRBV5-6 and TRBJ2-7, is DAGVTQSPTHLIKTRGQQVTLRCSPKSGHDTVSWYQQALGQGPQFIFQYYEEEERQRGNFPDRFSGHQFPNYSSELNVNALLLGDSALYLCASSLETGRFNEQYFGPGTRLTVT.

This clonotype was observed a handful of times. The rearrangement uses TRBV11-2 and TRBJ1-5; D unresolved. V was clipped by 0 bases and J by 1 base, with 7 bases between them. Germline lookup yields CDR1 SGHAT and CDR2 FQNNGV. This CDR3 is built from 15 residues. DNA of the CDR3: TGTGCCAGCAGCTTAGACGACGGAAGCAATCAGCCCCAGCATTTT. Its translation is CASSLDDGSNQPQHF.

The chain links TRBV5-1 to TRBJ2-3, with TRBD2 matching 10 bases. This CDR3 contains 17 residues. Trimming removed 3 bases from V and 2 bases from J; junction bases left unmatched: 9. CDR1 is SGHRS and CDR2 is YFSETQ in the germline V gene. The CDR3 spells CASSSHGLAATTDTQYF. The CDR3 DNA reads as TGCGCCAGCAGCTCCCATGGACTAGCGGCGACCACAGATACGCAGTATTTT.

This chain uses TRBV6-5 with TRBJ1-5, with TRBD1 matching over 7 bases. CDR3 length: 18 residues. Germline V CDR1 and CDR2: MNHEY, SVGAGI. Trimming removed 0 bases from V and 5 bases from J; junction bases left unmatched: 13. The CDR3 DNA reads TGTGCCAGCAGTTACTCGTCGACAGGGTGGGGTGCGGATCAGCCCCAGCATTTT. Amino acid sequence: CASSYSSTGWGADQPQHF.

This clonotype has at least ten counts. CDR3 nucleotides: TGTGCCAGCACCGGGACAGGGAATTCACCCCTCCACTTT. Its protein product is CASTGTGNSPLHF. The genes are TRBV6-6 and TRBJ1-6; TRBD1 matches 9 bases. After removal of 7 bases from V and 7 bases from J, the junction contained 2 bases not matched to a gene. CDR1 is MNHNY and CDR2 is SVGAGI in the germline V gene (reference sequence). The length of the CDR3 is 13 residues.

Only a few counts were recorded for this clonotype. The chain is built from TRBV20-1 and TRBJ2-5; D unresolved. CDR1 DFQATT and CDR2 SNEGSKA come from the germline V gene (reference sequence). Trimming removed 3 bases at V and 1 base at J, with 6 bases between. The CDR3 is made up of 12 amino acids. The CDR3 DNA is TGCAGTGCTAGGGAAACCCAAGAGACCCAGTACTTC. Its protein product is CSARETQETQYF.

This clonotype has only a few counts. The chain combines TRBV19 with TRBJ2-7; D is perhaps TRBD1 (6 bases). The V gene's germline CDR1 is LNHDA and CDR2 SQIVND (reference sequence). CDR3 size: 15 residues. V was cut by 3 bases and J by 3 bases, with 15 bases left in between. The CDR3 sequence is CASSIMAGEVYEQYF. CDR3 sequence (DNA): TGTGCCAGTAGTATCATGGCAGGGGAAGTCTACGAGCAGTACTTC.

As to this clonotype: A far larger clone differs by one base, so this is likely a read error. The rearrangement uses TRBV7-3 and TRBJ2-7; 10 bases line up with TRBD1. The CDR3 consists of 15 residues. With 8 bases clipped from V and 7 bases from J, the junction kept 14 bases outside the gene matches. Per the germline V gene, CDR1 is SGHTA and CDR2 is FQGTGA. The CDR3, as DNA: TGTGCCAGCGCATTGACAGGACAGGGGGACAATGAGCAGTACTTC. Translated: CASALTGQGDNEQYF.

In its sample, this clonotype was seen a few times. The DNA of the CDR3 is TGTGCCAGCATTAGGGGCGCGGGCTATGGCTACACCTTC. Protein: CASIRGAGYGYTF. This chain connects TRBV2 to TRBJ1-2; D is possibly TRBD1 (5 bases). The CDR3 consists of 13 residues. Germline lookup yields CDR1 SNHLY and CDR2 FYNNEI. Trimming shortened V by 7 bases and J by 4 bases, and 13 bases separated the two germline ends.